What follows describes a single TCR beta chain. This entry is derived from a study of Graves' ophthalmopathy and Graves' hyperthyroidism. The study amplified TCR beta CDR3 regions using RNA transcripts. A first-round RT-PCR used HTBI primers, followed by a second-round multiplex PCR. TCRdb used MiXCR to reprocess the multiplex PCR reads, holding one entry per CDR3 protein. This sample has around 1.1 million distinct CDR3 sequences, with 35% to 40% found just once. The CDR3 has 16 amino acids. The junction had 14 bases not matched to a gene; V was cut back by 5 bases and J by 8 bases. Germline-derived CDR1 and CDR2 are SGHTA and FQGTGA.

The chain is built from TRBV7-3 and TRBJ2-2; TRBD1 matches 7 bases. The TCR sequence derives from an adult man with Graves' hyperthyroidism. What was sequenced was peripheral blood or thyroid tissue (not recorded which). The CDR3 here is CASSPLGQRAIGELFF. DNA of the CDR3: TGTGCCAGCAGCCCGTTGGGACAGAGGGCAATTGGGGAGCTGTTTTTT.